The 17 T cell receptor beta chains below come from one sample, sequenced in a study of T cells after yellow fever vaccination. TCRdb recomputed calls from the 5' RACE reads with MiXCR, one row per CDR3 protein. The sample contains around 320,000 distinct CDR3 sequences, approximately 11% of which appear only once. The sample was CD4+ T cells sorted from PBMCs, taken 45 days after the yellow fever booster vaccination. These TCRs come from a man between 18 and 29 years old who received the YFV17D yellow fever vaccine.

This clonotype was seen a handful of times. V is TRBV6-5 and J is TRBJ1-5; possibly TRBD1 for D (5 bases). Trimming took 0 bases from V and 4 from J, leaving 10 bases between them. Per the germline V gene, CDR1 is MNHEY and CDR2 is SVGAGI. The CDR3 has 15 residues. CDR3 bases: TGTGCCAGCAGTTACTCTGGGGCGCAGAATCAGCCCCAGCATTTT. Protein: CASSYSGAQNQPQHF.

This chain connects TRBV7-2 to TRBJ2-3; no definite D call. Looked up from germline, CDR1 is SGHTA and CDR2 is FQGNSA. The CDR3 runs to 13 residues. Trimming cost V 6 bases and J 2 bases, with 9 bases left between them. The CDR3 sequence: CASRPRVTDTQYF. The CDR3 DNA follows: TGTGCCAGCAGGCCCCGGGTCACAGATACGCAGTATTTT.

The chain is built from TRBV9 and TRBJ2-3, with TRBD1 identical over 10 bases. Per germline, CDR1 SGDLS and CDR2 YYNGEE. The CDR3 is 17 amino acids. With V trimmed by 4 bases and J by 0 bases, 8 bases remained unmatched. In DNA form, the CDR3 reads TGTGCCAGCAGCATCCGGGACAGGGGTCCTAGCACAGATACGCAGTATTTT. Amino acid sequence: CASSIRDRGPSTDTQYF.

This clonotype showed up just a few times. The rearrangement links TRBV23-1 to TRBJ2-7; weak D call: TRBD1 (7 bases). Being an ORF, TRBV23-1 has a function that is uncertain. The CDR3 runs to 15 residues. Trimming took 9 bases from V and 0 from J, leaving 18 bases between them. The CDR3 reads CARNRGPGGSYEQYV. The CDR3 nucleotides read TGCGCCAGGAACAGGGGCCCCGGGGGCTCCTACGAGCAGTACGTC.

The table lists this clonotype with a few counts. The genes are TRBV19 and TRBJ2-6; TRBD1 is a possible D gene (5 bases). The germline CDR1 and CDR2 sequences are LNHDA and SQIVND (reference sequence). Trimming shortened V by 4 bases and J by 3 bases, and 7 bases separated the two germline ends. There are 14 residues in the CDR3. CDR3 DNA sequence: TGTGCCAGTAGTACAGGGTTTGGGGCCAACGTCCTGACTTTC. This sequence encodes CASSTGFGANVLTF.

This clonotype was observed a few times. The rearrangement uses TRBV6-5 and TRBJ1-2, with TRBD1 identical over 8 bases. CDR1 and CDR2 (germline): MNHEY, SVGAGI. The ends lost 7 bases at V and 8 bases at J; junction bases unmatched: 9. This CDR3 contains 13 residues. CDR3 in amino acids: CASTLRTGHGYTF. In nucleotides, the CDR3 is TGTGCCAGCACCCTTCGGACAGGGCACGGCTACACCTTC.

The CDR3 DNA reads as TGTGCCAGCTCCTCGACCGGAGGGGACTTCTCCTACGAGCAGTACGTC. Translation gives CASSSTGGDFSYEQYV. The genes are TRBV18 and TRBJ2-7, with TRBD2 as a possible D gene (6 bases). CDR1 is KGHSH and CDR2 is LQKENI in the germline V gene. The CDR3 consists of 16 residues. V was shortened by 6 bases and J by 0 bases, with 18 bases between the two germline ends.

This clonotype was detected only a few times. In DNA, the CDR3 is TGCGCCAGCAGCCAAGTGATAGCGGGGGGGACACACCAAGAGACCCAGTACTTC. Encoded protein: CASSQVIAGGTHQETQYF. The V gene is TRBV4-3, the J gene TRBJ2-5; 11 bases are shared with TRBD2. V was pared by 1 base and J by 0 bases, with 7 bases of the junction left unmatched. Germline V gene sequence: CDR1 LGHNA, CDR2 YSLEER. This CDR3 contains 18 residues.

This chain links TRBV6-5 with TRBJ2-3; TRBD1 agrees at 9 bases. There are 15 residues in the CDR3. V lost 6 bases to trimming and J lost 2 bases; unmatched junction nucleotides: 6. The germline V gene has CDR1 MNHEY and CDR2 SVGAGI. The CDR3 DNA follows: TGTGCCAGCAGGCGAACAGGGGGCACCACAGATACGCAGTATTTT. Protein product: CASRRTGGTTDTQYF.

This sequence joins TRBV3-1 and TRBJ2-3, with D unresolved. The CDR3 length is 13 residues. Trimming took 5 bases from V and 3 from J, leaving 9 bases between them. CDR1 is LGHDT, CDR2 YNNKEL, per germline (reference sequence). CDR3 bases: TGTGCCAGCAGCGAGCGAATGACAGATACGCAGTATTTT. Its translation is CASSERMTDTQYF.

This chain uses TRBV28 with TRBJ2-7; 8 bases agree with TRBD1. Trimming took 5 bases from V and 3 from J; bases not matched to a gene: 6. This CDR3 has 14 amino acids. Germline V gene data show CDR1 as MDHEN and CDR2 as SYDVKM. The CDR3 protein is CASSPGQEFYEQYV. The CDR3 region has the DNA TGTGCCAGCAGTCCGGGACAGGAATTCTACGAGCAGTACGTC.

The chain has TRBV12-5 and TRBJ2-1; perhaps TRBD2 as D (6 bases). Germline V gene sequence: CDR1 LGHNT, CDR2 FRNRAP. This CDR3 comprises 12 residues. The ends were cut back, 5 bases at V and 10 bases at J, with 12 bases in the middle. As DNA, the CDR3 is TGTGCTAGTGGTCCCTGGGGGAGGGAGCAGTTCTTC. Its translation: CASGPWGREQFF.

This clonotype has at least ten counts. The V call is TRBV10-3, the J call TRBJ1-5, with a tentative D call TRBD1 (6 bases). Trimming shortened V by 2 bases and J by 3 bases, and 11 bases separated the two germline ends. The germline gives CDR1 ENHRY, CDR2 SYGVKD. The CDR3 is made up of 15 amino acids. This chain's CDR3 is CAISEPGADNQPQHF. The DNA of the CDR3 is TGTGCCATCAGTGAGCCGGGGGCGGACAATCAGCCCCAGCATTTT.

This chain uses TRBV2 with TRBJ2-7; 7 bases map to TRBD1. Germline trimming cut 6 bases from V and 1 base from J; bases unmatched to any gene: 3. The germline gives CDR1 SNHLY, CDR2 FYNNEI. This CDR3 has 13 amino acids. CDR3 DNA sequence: TGTGCCAGCAGGGACAGGCGGTCCTACGAGCAGTACTTC. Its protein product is CASRDRRSYEQYF.

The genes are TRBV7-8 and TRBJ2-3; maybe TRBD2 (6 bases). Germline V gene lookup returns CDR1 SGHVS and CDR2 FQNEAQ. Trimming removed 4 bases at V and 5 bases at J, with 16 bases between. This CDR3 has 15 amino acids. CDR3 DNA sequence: TGTGCCAGCAGCTCGCAGGCGCTGGGGGGAGATACGCAGTATTTT. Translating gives CASSSQALGGDTQYF.

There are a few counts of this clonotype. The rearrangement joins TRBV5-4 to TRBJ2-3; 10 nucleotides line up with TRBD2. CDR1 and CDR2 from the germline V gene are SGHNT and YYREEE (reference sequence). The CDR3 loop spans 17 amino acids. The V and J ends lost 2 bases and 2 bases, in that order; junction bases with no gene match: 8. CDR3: CASSFRSGGQNTDTQYF. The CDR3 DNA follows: TGTGCCAGCAGCTTCCGTAGCGGGGGGCAAAACACAGATACGCAGTATTTT.

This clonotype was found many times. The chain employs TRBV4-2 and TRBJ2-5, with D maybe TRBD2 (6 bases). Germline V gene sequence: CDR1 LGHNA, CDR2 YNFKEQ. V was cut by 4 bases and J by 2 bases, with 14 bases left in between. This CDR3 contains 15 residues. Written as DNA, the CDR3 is TGTGCCAGCAGCCTTAGCGGCGCGTGGCAAGAGACCCAGTACTTC. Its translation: CASSLSGAWQETQYF.